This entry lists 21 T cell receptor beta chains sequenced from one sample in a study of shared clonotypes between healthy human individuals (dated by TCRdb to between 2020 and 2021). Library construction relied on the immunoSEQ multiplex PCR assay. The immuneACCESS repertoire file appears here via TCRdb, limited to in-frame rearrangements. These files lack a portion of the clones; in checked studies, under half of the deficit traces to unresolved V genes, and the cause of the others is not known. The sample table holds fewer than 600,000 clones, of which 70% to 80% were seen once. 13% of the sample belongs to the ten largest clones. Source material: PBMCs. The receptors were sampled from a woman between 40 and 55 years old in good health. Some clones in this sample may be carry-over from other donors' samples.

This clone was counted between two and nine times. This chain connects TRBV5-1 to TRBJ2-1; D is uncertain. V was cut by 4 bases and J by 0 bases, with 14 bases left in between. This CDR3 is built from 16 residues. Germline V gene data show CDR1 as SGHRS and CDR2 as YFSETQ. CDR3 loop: CASSGLLLGSYNEQFF. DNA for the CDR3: TGCGCCAGCAGCGGCCTCCTTTTGGGCTCCTACAATGAGCAGTTCTTC.

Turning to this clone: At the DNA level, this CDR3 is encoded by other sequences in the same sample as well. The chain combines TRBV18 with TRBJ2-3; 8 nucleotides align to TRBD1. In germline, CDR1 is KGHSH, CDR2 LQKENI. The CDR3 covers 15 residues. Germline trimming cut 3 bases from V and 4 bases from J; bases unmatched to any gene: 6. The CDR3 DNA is TGTGCCAGCTCACCCGGACAGGGTACGGCAGATACGCAGTATTTT. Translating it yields CASSPGQGTADTQYF.

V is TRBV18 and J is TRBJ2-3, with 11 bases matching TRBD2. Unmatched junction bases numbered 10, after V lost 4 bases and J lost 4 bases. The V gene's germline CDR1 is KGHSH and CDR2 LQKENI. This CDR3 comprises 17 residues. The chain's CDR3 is CASSLVGLAGQADTQYF. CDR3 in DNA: TGTGCCAGCTCACTCGTAGGACTAGCGGGCCAGGCAGATACGCAGTATTTT.

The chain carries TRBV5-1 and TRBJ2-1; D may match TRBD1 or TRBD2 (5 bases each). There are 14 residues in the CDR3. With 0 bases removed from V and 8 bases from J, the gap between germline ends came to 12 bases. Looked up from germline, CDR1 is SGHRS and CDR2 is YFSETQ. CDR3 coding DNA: TGCGCCAGCAGCTTGGCGGGAAGAGGGGATGAGCAGTTCTTC. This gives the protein CASSLAGRGDEQFF. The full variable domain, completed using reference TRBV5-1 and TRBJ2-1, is KAGVTQTPRYLIKTRGQQVTLSCSPISGHRSVSWYQQTPGQGLQFLFEYFSETQRNKGNFPGRFSGRQFSNSRSEMNVSTLELGDSALYLCASSLAGRGDEQFFGPGTRLTVL.

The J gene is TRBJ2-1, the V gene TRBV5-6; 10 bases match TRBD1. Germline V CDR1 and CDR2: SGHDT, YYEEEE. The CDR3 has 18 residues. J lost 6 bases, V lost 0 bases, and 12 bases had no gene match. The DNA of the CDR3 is TGTGCCAGCAGCTTGGTTGGTAATTCGGGACAGGGGTTCAATGAGCAGTTCTTC. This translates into CASSLVGNSGQGFNEQFF.

The CDR3 loop reads CASSKESGATNEKLFF. Written as DNA, the CDR3 is TGTGCCAGCTCAAAAGAGTCGGGGGCAACTAATGAAAAACTGTTTTTT. The J gene is TRBJ1-4, the V gene TRBV18, with a weak D call TRBD1 (5 bases). Trimming took off 5 bases at V and 0 bases at J, with 13 bases between the two ends. The germline V gene has CDR1 KGHSH and CDR2 LQKENI. This CDR3 is 16 amino acids long.

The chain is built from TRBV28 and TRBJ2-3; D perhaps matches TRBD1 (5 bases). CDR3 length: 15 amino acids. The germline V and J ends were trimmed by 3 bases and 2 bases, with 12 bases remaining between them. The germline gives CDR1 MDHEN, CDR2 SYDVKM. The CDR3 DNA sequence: TGTGCCAGCAGTTTTAGGGGCAGGGCCACAGATACGCAGTATTTT. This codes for CASSFRGRATDTQYF.

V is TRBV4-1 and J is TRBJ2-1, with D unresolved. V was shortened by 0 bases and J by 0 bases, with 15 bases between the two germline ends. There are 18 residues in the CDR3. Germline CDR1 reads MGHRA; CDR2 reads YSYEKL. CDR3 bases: TGCGCCAGCAGCCAAGACACCGTGAGCAGTAGCTCCTACAATGAGCAGTTCTTC. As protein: CASSQDTVSSSSYNEQFF.

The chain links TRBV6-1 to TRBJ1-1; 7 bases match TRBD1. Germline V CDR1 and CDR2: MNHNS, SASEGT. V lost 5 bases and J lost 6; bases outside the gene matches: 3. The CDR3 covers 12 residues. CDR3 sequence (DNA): TGTGCCAGCAGTCCGGACAGGCCTGAAGCTTTCTTT. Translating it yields CASSPDRPEAFF.

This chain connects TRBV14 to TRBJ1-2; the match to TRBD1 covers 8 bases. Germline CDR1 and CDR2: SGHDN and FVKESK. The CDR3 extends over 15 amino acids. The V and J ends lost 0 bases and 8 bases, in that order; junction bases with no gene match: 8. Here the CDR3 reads CASSQDGQGASGYTF. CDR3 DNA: TGTGCCAGCAGCCAAGATGGTCAGGGGGCGTCCGGCTACACCTTC. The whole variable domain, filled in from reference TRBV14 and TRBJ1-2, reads EAGVTQFPSHSVIEKGQTVTLRCDPISGHDNLYWYRRVMGKEIKFLLHFVKESKQDESGMPNNRFLAERTGGTYSTLKVQPAELEDSGVYFCASSQDGQGASGYTFGSGTRLTVV.

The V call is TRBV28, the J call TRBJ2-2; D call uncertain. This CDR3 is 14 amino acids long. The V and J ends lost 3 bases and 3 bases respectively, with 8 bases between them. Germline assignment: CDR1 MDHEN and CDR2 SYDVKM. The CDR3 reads CASSFGMDTGELFF. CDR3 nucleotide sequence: TGTGCCAGCAGTTTTGGCATGGACACCGGGGAGCTGTTTTTT.

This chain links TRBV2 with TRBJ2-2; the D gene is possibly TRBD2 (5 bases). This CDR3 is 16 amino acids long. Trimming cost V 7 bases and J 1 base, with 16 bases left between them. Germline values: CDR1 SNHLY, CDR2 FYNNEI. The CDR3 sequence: CASNRGVGLNTGELFF. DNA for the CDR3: TGTGCCAGCAATCGGGGAGTGGGATTGAACACCGGGGAGCTGTTTTTT.

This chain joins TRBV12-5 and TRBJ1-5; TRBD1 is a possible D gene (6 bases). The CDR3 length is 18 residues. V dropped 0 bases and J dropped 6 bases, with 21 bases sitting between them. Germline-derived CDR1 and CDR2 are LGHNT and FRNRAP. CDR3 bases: TGTGCTAGTGGTTTGGTAACCGCATTGGACAGTAACCTTCAGCCCCAGCATTTT. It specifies CASGLVTALDSNLQPQHF.

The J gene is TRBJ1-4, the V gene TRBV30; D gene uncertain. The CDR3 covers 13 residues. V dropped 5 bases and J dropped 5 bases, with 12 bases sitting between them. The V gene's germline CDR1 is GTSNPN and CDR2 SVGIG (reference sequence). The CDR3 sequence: CAWGRSANEKLFF. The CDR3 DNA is TGTGCCTGGGGACGGAGCGCGAATGAAAAACTGTTTTTT.

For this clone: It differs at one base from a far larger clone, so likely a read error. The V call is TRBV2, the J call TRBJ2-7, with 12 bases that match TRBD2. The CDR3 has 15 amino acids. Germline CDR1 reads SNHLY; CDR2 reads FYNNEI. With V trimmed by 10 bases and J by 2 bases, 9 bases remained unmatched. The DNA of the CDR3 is TGTGCCACACCCGGGGCTAGCGGGAGGGCCTACGAGCAGTACTTC. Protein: CATPGASGRAYEQYF. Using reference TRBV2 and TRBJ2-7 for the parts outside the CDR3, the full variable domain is EPEVTQTPSHQVTQMGQEVILRCVPISNHLYFYWYRQILGQKVEFLVSFYNNEISEKSEIFDDQFSVERPDGSNFTLKIRSTKLEDSAMYFCATPGASGRAYEQYFGPGTRLTVT.

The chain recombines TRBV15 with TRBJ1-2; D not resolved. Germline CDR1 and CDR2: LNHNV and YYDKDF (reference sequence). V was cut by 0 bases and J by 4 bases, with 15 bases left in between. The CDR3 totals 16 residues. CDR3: CATSRDLAVRLYGYTF. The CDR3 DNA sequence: TGTGCCACCAGCAGAGATCTTGCAGTCAGGCTCTATGGCTACACCTTC.

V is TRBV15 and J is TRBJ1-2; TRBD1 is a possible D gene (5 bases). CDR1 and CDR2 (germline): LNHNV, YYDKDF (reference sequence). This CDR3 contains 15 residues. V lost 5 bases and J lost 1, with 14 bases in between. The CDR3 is CATSRTVGGNYGYTF. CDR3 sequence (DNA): TGTGCCACCAGCCGGACGGTGGGGGGTAACTATGGCTACACCTTC. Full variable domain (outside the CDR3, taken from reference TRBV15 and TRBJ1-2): DAMVIQNPRYQVTQFGKPVTLSCSQTLNHNVMYWYQQKSSQAPKLLFHYYDKDFNNEADTPDNFQSRRPNTSFCFLDIRSPGLGDTAMYLCATSRTVGGNYGYTFGSGTRLTVV.

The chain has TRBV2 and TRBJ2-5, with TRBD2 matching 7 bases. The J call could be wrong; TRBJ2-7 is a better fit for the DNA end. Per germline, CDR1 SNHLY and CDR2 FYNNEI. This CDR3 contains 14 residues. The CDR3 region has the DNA TGTGCCAGCAGTGCGGGACTAAGCTCCTACGAGCAGTACTTC. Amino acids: CASSAGLSSYEQYF.

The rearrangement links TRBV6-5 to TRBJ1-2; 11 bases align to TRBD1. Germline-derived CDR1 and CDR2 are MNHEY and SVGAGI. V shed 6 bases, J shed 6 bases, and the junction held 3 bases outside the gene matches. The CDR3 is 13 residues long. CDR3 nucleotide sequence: TGTGCCAGCAGGGACAGGGGGCAGGATGGCTACACCTTC. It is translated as CASRDRGQDGYTF.

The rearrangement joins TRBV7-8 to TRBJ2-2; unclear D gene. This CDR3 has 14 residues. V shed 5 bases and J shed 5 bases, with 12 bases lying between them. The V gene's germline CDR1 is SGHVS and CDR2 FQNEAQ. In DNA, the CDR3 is TGTGCCAGCAGCGACTGGGTAGGAACCGGGGAGCTGTTTTTT. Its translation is CASSDWVGTGELFF.

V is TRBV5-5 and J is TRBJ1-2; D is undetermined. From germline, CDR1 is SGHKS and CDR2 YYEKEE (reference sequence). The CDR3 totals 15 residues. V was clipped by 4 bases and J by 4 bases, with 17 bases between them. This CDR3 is CASSPSTNQLYGYTF. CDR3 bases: TGTGCCAGCAGCCCCTCGACTAACCAGCTCTATGGCTACACCTTC.